This T cell receptor beta chain was identified during a study of beta chain features in type 1 diabetes. At the level of the study: Healthy donors and patients showed comparable age, gender and cell yields. Over all samples combined, fewer than 130,000,000 sorted cells were examined.

This clone has only one observation. What it recognizes is unknown. Study-level points and caveats: These data did not resolve whether HLA type affects TCRB rearrangement. Within each of all four CD4+ subsets, Type 1 diabetes patients had TCRB CDR3s that were moderately but significantly shorter.

The authors reverse transcribed all of the isolated RNA, so sequencing captured expressed TCRB transcripts. Some clones are missing from TCRdb's copy, which holds only in-frame ones; the method was immunoSEQ multiplex PCR. The sample carries under 350,000 clones, roughly 8% recorded once. The CDR3 is 17 residues long. J lost 7 bases, V lost 5 bases, and 16 bases had no gene match. CDR1 SGHVS and CDR2 FNYEAQ come from the germline V gene. The V and J genes are TRBV7-6 and TRBJ2-2; TRBD1 agrees at 7 bases. The source of this sequence is a young woman in good health. Sequencing was done on a sample of central memory CD4+ T cells from blood. CDR3 amino acids: CASSPHPDRVSVGELFF. The CDR3 nucleotides are TGTGCCAGCAGCCCCCACCCCGACAGGGTTTCAGTCGGGGAGCTGTTTTTT.